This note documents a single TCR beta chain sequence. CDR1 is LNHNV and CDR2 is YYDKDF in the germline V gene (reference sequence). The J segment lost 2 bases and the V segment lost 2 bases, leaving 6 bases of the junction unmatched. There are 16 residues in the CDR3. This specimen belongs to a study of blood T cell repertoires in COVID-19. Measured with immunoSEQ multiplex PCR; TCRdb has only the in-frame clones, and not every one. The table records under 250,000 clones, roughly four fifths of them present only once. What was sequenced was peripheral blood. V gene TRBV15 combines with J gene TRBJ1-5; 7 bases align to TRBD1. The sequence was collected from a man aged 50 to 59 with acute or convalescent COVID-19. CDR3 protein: CATSRPGQARNQPQHF. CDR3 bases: TGTGCCACCAGCAGACCCGGACAGGCACGCAATCAGCCCCAGCATTTT.